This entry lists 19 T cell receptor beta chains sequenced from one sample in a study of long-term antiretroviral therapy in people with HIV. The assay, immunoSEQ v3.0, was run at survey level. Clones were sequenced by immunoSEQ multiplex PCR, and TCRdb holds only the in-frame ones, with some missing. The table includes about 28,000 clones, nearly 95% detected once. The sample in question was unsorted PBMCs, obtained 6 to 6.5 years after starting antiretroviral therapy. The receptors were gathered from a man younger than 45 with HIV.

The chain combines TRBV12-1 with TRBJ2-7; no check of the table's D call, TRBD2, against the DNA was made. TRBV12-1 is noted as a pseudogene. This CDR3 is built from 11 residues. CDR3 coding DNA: TGTGCCTGCCTAGAGCGCTACGAGCAGTACTTC. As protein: CACLERYEQYF.

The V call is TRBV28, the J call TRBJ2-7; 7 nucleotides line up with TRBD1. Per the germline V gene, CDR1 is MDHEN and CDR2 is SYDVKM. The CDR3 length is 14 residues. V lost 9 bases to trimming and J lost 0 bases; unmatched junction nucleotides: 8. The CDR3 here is CASHPGTASYEQYF. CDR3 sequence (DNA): TGTGCCAGTCACCCGGGGACAGCCTCCTACGAGCAGTACTTC. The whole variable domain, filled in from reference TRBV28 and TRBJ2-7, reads DVKVTQSSRYLVKRTGEKVFLECVQDMDHENMFWYRQDPGLGLRLIYFSYDVKMKEKGDIPEGYSVSREKKERFSLILESASTNQTSMYLCASHPGTASYEQYFGPGTRLTVT.

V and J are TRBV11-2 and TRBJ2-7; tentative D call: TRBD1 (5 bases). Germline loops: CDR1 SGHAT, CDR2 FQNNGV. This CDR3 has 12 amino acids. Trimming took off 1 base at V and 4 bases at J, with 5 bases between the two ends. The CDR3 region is CASSLAGYEQYF. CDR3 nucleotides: TGTGCCAGCAGCTTAGCAGGGTACGAGCAGTACTTC.

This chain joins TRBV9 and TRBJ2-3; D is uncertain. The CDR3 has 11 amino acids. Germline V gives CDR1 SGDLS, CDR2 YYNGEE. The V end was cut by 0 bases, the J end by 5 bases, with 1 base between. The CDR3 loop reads CASSVGDTQYF. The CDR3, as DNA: TGTGCCAGCAGCGTAGGAGATACGCAGTATTTT.

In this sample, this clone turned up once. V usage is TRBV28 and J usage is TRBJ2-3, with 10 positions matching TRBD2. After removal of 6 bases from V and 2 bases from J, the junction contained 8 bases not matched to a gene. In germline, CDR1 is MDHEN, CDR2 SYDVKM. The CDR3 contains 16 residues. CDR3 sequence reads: CASSRERGGFTDTQYF. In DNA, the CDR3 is TGTGCCAGCAGCAGAGAGCGGGGGGGATTCACAGATACGCAGTATTTT.

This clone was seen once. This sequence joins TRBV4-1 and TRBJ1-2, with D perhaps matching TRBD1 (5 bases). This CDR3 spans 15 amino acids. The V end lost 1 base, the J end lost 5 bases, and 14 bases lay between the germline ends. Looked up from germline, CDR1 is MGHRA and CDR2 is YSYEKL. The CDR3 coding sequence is TGCGCCAGCAGCCAAGGCCAAGGGGCGGAATATGGCTACACCTTC. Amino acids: CASSQGQGAEYGYTF.

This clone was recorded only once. CDR3 nucleotide sequence: TGTGCCAGCAGCTTTGGGACTAGCGGGGGACTCTACAATGAGCAGTTCTTC. Translation gives CASSFGTSGGLYNEQFF. The chain couples TRBV11-2 to TRBJ2-1, with TRBD2 matching over 14 bases. Germline values: CDR1 SGHAT, CDR2 FQNNGV. After removal of 3 bases from V and 3 bases from J, the junction contained 4 bases not matched to a gene. This CDR3 is 17 amino acids long.

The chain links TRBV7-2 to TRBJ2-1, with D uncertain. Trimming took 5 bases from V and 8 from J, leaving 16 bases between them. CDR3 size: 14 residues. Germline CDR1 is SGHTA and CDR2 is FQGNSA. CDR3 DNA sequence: TGTGCCAGCAGCGGGTCAACCGGGCCATATGAGCAGTTCTTC. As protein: CASSGSTGPYEQFF. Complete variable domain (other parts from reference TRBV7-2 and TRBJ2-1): GAGVSQSPSNKVTEKGKDVELRCDPISGHTALYWYRQSLGQGLEFLIYFQGNSAPDKSGLPSDRFSAERTGGSVSTLTIQRTQQEDSAVYLCASSGSTGPYEQFFGPGTRLTVL.

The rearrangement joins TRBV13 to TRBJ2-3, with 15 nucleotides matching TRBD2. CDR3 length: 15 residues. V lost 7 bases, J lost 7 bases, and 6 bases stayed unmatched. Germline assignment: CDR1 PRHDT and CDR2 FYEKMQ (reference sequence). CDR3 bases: TGTGCCAGCACCGGAGGGACTAGCGGGAGGTATACGCAGTATTTT. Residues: CASTGGTSGRYTQYF. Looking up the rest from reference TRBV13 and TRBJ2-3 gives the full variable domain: AAGVIQSPRHLIKEKRETATLKCYPIPRHDTVYWYQQGPGQDPQFLISFYEKMQSDKGSIPDRFSAQQFSDYHSELNMSSLELGDSALYFCASTGGTSGRYTQYFGPGTRLTVL.

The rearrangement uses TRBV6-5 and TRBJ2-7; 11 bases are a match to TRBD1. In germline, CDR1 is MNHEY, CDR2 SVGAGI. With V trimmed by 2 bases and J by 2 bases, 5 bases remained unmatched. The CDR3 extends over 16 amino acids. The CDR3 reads CASSYDPGQGAYEQYF. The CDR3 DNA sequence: TGTGCCAGCAGTTACGATCCGGGACAGGGGGCCTACGAGCAGTACTTC.

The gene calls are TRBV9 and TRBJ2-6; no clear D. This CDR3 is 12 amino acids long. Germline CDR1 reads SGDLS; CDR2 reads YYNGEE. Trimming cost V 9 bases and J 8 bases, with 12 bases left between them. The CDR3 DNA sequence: TGTGCCACCCTATGCCCGCCCAACGTCCTGACTTTC. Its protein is CATLCPPNVLTF.

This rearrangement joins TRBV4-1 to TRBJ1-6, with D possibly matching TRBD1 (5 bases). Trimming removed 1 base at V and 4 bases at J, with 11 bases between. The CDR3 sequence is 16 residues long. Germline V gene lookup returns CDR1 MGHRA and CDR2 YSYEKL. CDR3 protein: CASSQAGGRYNSPLHF. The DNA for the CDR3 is TGCGCCAGCAGCCAAGCTGGGGGACGGTATAATTCACCCCTCCACTTT.

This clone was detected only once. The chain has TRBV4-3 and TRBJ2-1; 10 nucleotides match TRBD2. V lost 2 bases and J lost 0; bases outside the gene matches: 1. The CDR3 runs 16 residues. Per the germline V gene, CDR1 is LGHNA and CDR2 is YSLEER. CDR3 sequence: CASSQSSGSSYNEQFF. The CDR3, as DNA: TGCGCCAGCAGCCAATCTAGCGGGAGCTCCTACAATGAGCAGTTCTTC.

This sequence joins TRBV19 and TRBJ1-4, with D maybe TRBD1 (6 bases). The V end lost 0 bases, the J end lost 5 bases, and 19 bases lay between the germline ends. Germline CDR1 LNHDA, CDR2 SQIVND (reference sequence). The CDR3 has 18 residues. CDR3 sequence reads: CASSIDNPRGHQNEKLFF. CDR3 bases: TGTGCCAGTAGTATAGATAACCCCCGGGGACACCAAAATGAAAAACTGTTTTTT.

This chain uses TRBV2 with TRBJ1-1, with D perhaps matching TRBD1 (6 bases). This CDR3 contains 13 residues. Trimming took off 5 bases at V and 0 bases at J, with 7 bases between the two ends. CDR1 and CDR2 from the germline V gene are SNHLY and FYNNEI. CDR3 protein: CASSWTVNTEAFF. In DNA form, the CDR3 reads TGTGCCAGCAGTTGGACAGTGAACACTGAAGCTTTCTTT.

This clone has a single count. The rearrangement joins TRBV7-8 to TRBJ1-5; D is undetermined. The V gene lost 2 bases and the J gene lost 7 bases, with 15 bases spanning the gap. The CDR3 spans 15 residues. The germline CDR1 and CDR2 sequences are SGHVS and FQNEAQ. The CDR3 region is CASSLSSPGRQPQHF. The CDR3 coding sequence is TGTGCCAGCAGCTTATCCAGCCCCGGGCGACAGCCCCAGCATTTT.

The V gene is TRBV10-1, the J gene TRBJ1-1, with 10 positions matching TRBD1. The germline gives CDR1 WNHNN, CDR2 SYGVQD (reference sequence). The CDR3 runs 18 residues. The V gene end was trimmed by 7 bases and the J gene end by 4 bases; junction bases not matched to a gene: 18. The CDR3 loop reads CASNVDSGTGVQFTEAFF. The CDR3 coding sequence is TGCGCCAGCAACGTAGACTCCGGGACAGGGGTACAGTTCACTGAAGCTTTCTTT.

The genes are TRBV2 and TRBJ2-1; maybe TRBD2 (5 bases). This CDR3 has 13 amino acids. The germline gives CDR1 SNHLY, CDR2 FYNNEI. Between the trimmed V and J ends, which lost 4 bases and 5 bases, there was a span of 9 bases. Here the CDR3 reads CASSVETNNEQFF. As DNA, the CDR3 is TGTGCCAGCAGTGTGGAGACTAACAATGAGCAGTTCTTC. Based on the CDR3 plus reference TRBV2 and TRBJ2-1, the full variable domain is EPEVTQTPSHQVTQMGQEVILRCVPISNHLYFYWYRQILGQKVEFLVSFYNNEISEKSEIFDDQFSVERPDGSNFTLKIRSTKLEDSAMYFCASSVETNNEQFFGPGTRLTVL.

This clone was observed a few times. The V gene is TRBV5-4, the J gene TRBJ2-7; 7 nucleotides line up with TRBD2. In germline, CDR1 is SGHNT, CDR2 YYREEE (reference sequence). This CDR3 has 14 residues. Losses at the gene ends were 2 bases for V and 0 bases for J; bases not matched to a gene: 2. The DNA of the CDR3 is TGTGCCAGCAGCTTTGGCGGGAGCTCCTACGAGCAGTACTTC. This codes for CASSFGGSSYEQYF.